What follows are 24 T cell receptor beta chains derived from one specimen sequenced in a study of blood T cell repertoires in COVID-19. The repertoire was sequenced with immunoSEQ multiplex PCR; TCRdb's copy has only in-frame clones and lacks some. The data hold fewer than 350,000 clones, with around 90% observed a single time. Specimen: PBMCs or T cells enriched from blood (not recorded which). The receptors originated from a woman between 18 and 30 years old with acute COVID-19.

The chain joins TRBV18 to TRBJ2-1, with D perhaps TRBD1 (5 bases). The germline gives CDR1 KGHSH, CDR2 LQKENI. V was clipped by 4 bases and J by 6 bases, with 19 bases between them. The CDR3 length is 16 residues. The CDR3, as DNA: TGTGCCAGCTCACATAGAAGAGGTGGCAGGGTCAATGAGCAGTTCTTC. Translated: CASSHRRGGRVNEQFF.

This chain links TRBV4-1 with TRBJ2-7, with D possibly TRBD2 on 5 matching bases. V was trimmed by 3 bases and J by 6 bases, leaving 9 bases between them. The CDR3 consists of 12 residues. Germline CDR1 and CDR2: MGHRA and YSYEKL. The CDR3 nucleotides are TGCGCCAGCAGCCACTTACTAGGCGAGCAGTACTTC. It encodes CASSHLLGEQYF.

CDR3 nucleotide sequence: TGCGCCAGCAGCCCAGGGAGACTTGGACTAGCGGGAGAATCGGACTACAATGAGCAGTTCTTC. This gives the protein CASSPGRLGLAGESDYNEQFF. The chain combines TRBV4-1 with TRBJ2-1; 13 positions match TRBD2. The CDR3 length is 21 residues. With V trimmed by 4 bases and J by 3 bases, 18 bases remained unmatched. Germline values: CDR1 MGHRA, CDR2 YSYEKL.

This clone occurred once. J is TRBJ1-4 and V is TRBV7-2; D perhaps matches TRBD1 (6 bases). V was clipped by 5 bases and J by 3 bases, with 13 bases between them. This CDR3 is 15 amino acids long. The germline CDR1 and CDR2 sequences are SGHTA and FQGNSA. CDR3 in DNA: TGTGCCAGCAGCCCCACAGGGATAGCTAATGAAAAACTGTTTTTT. Amino acid sequence: CASSPTGIANEKLFF.

Comment on this clone: Different DNA sequences within this sample yield the same CDR3. This chain links TRBV18 with TRBJ1-6, with 11 nucleotides matching TRBD1. Unmatched junction bases numbered 1, after V lost 1 base and J lost 8 bases. Germline values: CDR1 KGHSH, CDR2 LQKENI. The CDR3 covers 15 residues. The CDR3 nucleotides read TGTGCCAGCTCACCACTGGGACAGGGGGATTCACCCCTCCACTTT. Protein product: CASSPLGQGDSPLHF. Variable domain in full (rest from reference TRBV18 and TRBJ1-6): NAGVMQNPRHLVRRRGQEARLRCSPMKGHSHVYWYRQLPEEGLKFMVYLQKENIIDESGMPKERFSAEFPKEGPSILRIQQVVRGDSAAYFCASSPLGQGDSPLHFGNGTRLTVT.

The chain is built from TRBV7-6 and TRBJ2-2; TRBD2 matches 7 bases. This CDR3 has 14 residues. The J segment lost 5 bases and the V segment lost 2 bases, leaving 2 bases of the junction unmatched. Germline values: CDR1 SGHVS, CDR2 FNYEAQ. CDR3 DNA sequence: TGTGCCAGCAGCTTAACAGCGGGAACCGGGGAGCTGTTTTTT. Its protein product is CASSLTAGTGELFF.

The chain recombines TRBV19 with TRBJ1-5; D not resolved. The CDR3 spans 15 residues. Trimming cost V 3 bases and J 5 bases, with 14 bases left between them. CDR1 and CDR2 from the germline V gene are LNHDA and SQIVND (reference sequence). This CDR3 is CASSMQTGIDQPQHF. The CDR3 coding sequence is TGTGCCAGTAGTATGCAGACGGGGATCGATCAGCCCCAGCATTTT. The full variable domain, its missing parts supplied by reference TRBV19 and TRBJ1-5, is DGGITQSPKYLFRKEGQNVTLSCEQNLNHDAMYWYRQDPGQGLRLIYYSQIVNDFQKGDIAEGYSVSREKKESFPLTVTSAQKNPTAFYLCASSMQTGIDQPQHFGDGTRLSIL.

A few counts support this clone. CDR3 loop: CASRTRGGVNEQFF. The CDR3 nucleotides read TGTGCCAGCCGCACCCGAGGTGGAGTAAATGAGCAGTTCTTC. V is TRBV27 and J is TRBJ2-1, with D hard to call. The CDR3 covers 14 residues. Germline assignment: CDR1 MNHEY and CDR2 SMNVEV (reference sequence). The V and J ends lost 8 bases and 7 bases respectively, with 18 bases between them.

The V and J genes are TRBV7-9 and TRBJ2-7; TRBD1 matches 7 bases. The V gene end was trimmed by 1 base and the J gene end by 2 bases; junction bases not matched to a gene: 2. Germline V lookup: CDR1 SEHNR, CDR2 FQNEAQ (reference sequence). The CDR3 contains 14 residues. CDR3 DNA sequence: TGTGCCAGCAGCTTAGAAGGGGGCGCCTACGAGCAGTACTTC. Its protein product is CASSLEGGAYEQYF.

V gene TRBV28 combines with J gene TRBJ1-2; TRBD1 agrees at 10 bases. Germline V gene data show CDR1 as MDHEN and CDR2 as SYDVKM. Unmatched junction bases numbered 3, after V lost 3 bases and J lost 2 bases. This CDR3 spans 15 amino acids. The CDR3: CASSFGTGANYGYTF. The CDR3 DNA follows: TGTGCCAGCAGTTTTGGGACAGGGGCAAACTATGGCTACACCTTC.

The chain is built from TRBV7-8 and TRBJ2-2, with 12 bases aligning to TRBD2. The CDR3 sequence is 20 residues long. Germline V gene data show CDR1 as SGHVS and CDR2 as FQNEAQ. V was clipped by 1 base and J by 1 base; unmatched bases: 10. The CDR3 loop reads CASSLVRLAGGPRNTGELFF. CDR3 DNA sequence: TGTGCCAGCAGCTTAGTAAGGCTAGCGGGAGGGCCGAGGAACACCGGGGAGCTGTTTTTT.

This clone showed up just a few times. The chain joins TRBV7-9 to TRBJ2-1; D gene unclear. CDR1 is SEHNR, CDR2 FQNEAQ, per germline (reference sequence). This CDR3 spans 18 amino acids. Trimming cost V 3 bases and J 0 bases, with 18 bases left between them. Here the CDR3 reads CASSLATRTGSSYNEQFF. The CDR3 DNA sequence: TGTGCCAGCAGCTTGGCGACCCGCACGGGTAGCTCCTACAATGAGCAGTTCTTC.

The genes are TRBV11-2 and TRBJ2-5, with 12 bases aligning to TRBD2. In germline, CDR1 is SGHAT, CDR2 FQNNGV. This CDR3 has 16 amino acids. Trimming cost V 3 bases and J 5 bases; bases outside gene matches: 7. The CDR3 DNA sequence: TGTGCCAGCAGCTTTCCTCTAGCGGGAGGGCGTGAGACCCAGTACTTC. It codes for CASSFPLAGGRETQYF.

This chain joins TRBV6-5 and TRBJ1-2; TRBD1 agrees at 7 bases. V was clipped by 6 bases and J by 5 bases; unmatched bases: 12. Germline CDR1 is MNHEY and CDR2 is SVGAGI. The CDR3 is made up of 15 amino acids. The CDR3 spells CASRRQGAVWYGYTF. The CDR3 DNA reads as TGTGCCAGCAGACGACAGGGTGCGGTTTGGTATGGCTACACCTTC.

The rearrangement uses TRBV15 and TRBJ2-7, with a tentative D call TRBD2 (6 bases). V gave up 1 base and J gave up 0 bases, with 7 bases separating them. Germline CDR1 and CDR2: LNHNV and YYDKDF (reference sequence). This CDR3 comprises 14 residues. The CDR3 sequence: CATSRGGTSYEQYF. The CDR3 DNA reads as TGTGCCACCAGCAGAGGCGGGACCTCCTACGAGCAGTACTTC.

V usage is TRBV4-3 and J usage is TRBJ2-7; 9 nucleotides agree with TRBD1. The CDR3 consists of 14 residues. J gave up 5 bases and V 1 base, and 3 bases lay outside the gene matches. Germline CDR1 reads LGHNA; CDR2 reads YSLEER. CDR3 nucleotide sequence: TGCGCCAGCAGCCAAGTACAGGGGGCTAACGAGCAGTACTTC. It translates to CASSQVQGANEQYF.

The chain carries TRBV6-6 and TRBJ1-6; tentative D call: TRBD1 (6 bases). V lost 4 bases, J lost 5 bases, and 9 bases lay in between. Germline V lookup: CDR1 MNHNY, CDR2 SVGAGI (reference sequence). This CDR3 region has 14 residues. CDR3 DNA: TGTGCCAGCAGTTCCAACAGGGATAATTCACCCCTCCACTTT. This codes for CASSSNRDNSPLHF.

The genes are TRBV20-1 and TRBJ2-4; no clear D gene. The V and J ends lost 3 bases and 0 bases respectively, with 12 bases between them. This CDR3 has 15 residues. CDR1 is DFQATT and CDR2 is SNEGSKA in the germline V gene (reference sequence). The DNA of the CDR3 is TGCAGTGCTAGTCCCCTTAGTGGAGCCAAAAACATTCAGTACTTC. Protein product: CSASPLSGAKNIQYF.

This clone has a handful of counts. This chain connects TRBV29-1 to TRBJ2-1, with D possibly being TRBD1 (6 bases). V was shortened by 2 bases and J by 7 bases, with 12 bases between the two germline ends. This CDR3 comprises 13 residues. Looked up from germline, CDR1 is SQVTM and CDR2 is ANQGSEA. As DNA, the CDR3 is TGCAGCGTTGAAACAGGGAGATGGAATGAGCAGTTCTTC. Translating gives CSVETGRWNEQFF.

The V and J genes are TRBV7-9 and TRBJ2-1; 8 bases fit TRBD2. This CDR3 comprises 16 residues. Germline V lookup: CDR1 SEHNR, CDR2 FQNEAQ (reference sequence). The ends lost 5 bases at V and 2 bases at J; junction bases unmatched: 8. CDR3 sequence: CASSPTAGVAYNEQFF. The CDR3 DNA is TGTGCCAGCAGCCCGACAGCGGGAGTAGCCTACAATGAGCAGTTCTTC. Full variable domain (remainder filled in from reference TRBV7-9 and TRBJ2-1): DTGVSQNPRHKITKRGQNVTFRCDPISEHNRLYWYRQTLGQGPEFLTYFQNEAQLEKSRLLSDRFSAERPKGSFSTLEIQRTEQGDSAMYLCASSPTAGVAYNEQFFGPGTRLTVL.

This chain uses TRBV30 with TRBJ2-5; the D gene is possibly TRBD1 (6 bases). V lost 4 bases and J lost 6, with 18 bases in between. Germline V CDR1 and CDR2: GTSNPN, SVGIG (reference sequence). The CDR3 sequence is 14 residues long. The CDR3 coding sequence is TGTGCCTGGATAAGGTCAGGGGCCCTAAAGACCCAGTACTTC. It translates to CAWIRSGALKTQYF.

The chain couples TRBV6-5 to TRBJ1-2; D may be TRBD1 (5 bases). Germline V gives CDR1 MNHEY, CDR2 SVGAGI. This CDR3 region has 12 residues. Trimming removed 7 bases from V and 8 bases from J, with 14 bases in between. The CDR3 loop is CASMDTLGGYTF. The DNA of the CDR3 is TGTGCCAGCATGGACACCTTGGGAGGCTACACCTTC.

The V gene is TRBV5-1, the J gene TRBJ2-3; D is perhaps TRBD2 (6 bases). V lost 1 base to trimming and J lost 3 bases, with 12 bases between them. The CDR3 totals 15 residues. Germline CDR1 is SGHRS and CDR2 is YFSETQ. CDR3 DNA sequence: TGCGCCAGCAGCTTGATCGGGAGTGATACAGATACGCAGTATTTT. Protein sequence: CASSLIGSDTDTQYF. Variable domain in full (rest from reference TRBV5-1 and TRBJ2-3): KAGVTQTPRYLIKTRGQQVTLSCSPISGHRSVSWYQQTPGQGLQFLFEYFSETQRNKGNFPGRFSGRQFSNSRSEMNVSTLELGDSALYLCASSLIGSDTDTQYFGPGTRLTVL.

The chain is built from TRBV4-3 and TRBJ1-2; D might be TRBD1 (5 bases). V was pared by 0 bases and J by 1 base, with 12 bases between. Germline values: CDR1 LGHNA, CDR2 YSLEER. The length of the CDR3 is 16 residues. The DNA for the CDR3 is TGCGCCAGCAGCCAAGATCGGGGGGGAGTTAACTATGGCTACACCTTC. As protein: CASSQDRGGVNYGYTF.